Following are 19 T cell receptor beta chains from one sample sequenced in a study of patients and donors after allogeneic stem cell transplantation. Each CDR3 protein is one row after TCRdb ran MiXCR on the RT-PCR reads. The sample holds approximately 200,000 distinct CDR3 sequences, 13% to 15% seen once. The specimen sequenced was blood, either unsorted or a sorted T cell fraction (not recorded which). The receptors derive from a human donor who was either an allogeneic HSCT recipient or a stem cell or donor lymphocyte infusion donor (not recorded which). It is not recorded whose cells these are; they may come from a transplant donor.

The chain couples TRBV11-3 to TRBJ2-1; 8 nucleotides line up with TRBD2. The CDR3 loop spans 17 amino acids. Germline CDR1 is SGHNT and CDR2 is YENEEA. The junction had 9 bases not matched to a gene; V was cut back by 5 bases and J by 0 bases. Here the CDR3 reads CASSTRLATSSYNEQFF. The CDR3 bases are TGTGCCAGCAGCACTCGACTAGCGACGAGCTCCTACAATGAGCAGTTCTTC.

The chain has TRBV5-6 and TRBJ2-7; D is uncertain. V lost 1 base, J lost 1 base, and 9 bases lay in between. Germline CDR1 and CDR2: SGHDT and YYEEEE. This CDR3 has 14 amino acids. The CDR3 protein is CASSLMDWSYEQYF. CDR3 DNA: TGTGCCAGCAGCTTGATGGATTGGTCCTACGAGCAGTACTTC.

This clonotype was seen more than once but under ten times. This chain uses TRBV6-2 or TRBV6-3 with TRBJ1-1; 7 nucleotides line up with TRBD1. CDR3 length: 15 residues. Germline trimming cut 2 bases from V and 6 bases from J; bases unmatched to any gene: 9. Per the germline V gene, CDR1 is MNHEY and CDR2 is SVGEGT. CDR3 amino acids: CASSYRTGARAEAFF. CDR3 sequence (DNA): TGTGCCAGCAGTTACCGTACAGGGGCGAGGGCTGAAGCTTTCTTT.

The chain combines TRBV11-3 with TRBJ2-1, with TRBD2 matching 8 bases. Germline CDR1 SGHNT, CDR2 YENEEA. V lost 7 bases to trimming and J lost 8 bases; unmatched junction nucleotides: 10. This CDR3 has 14 residues. The CDR3 region is CASIQSGSHDEQFF. CDR3 coding DNA: TGTGCCAGCATTCAAAGCGGGAGTCACGATGAGCAGTTCTTC.

A few counts support this clonotype. The rearrangement links TRBV10-3 to TRBJ1-3, with D possibly TRBD1 on 6 matching bases. Germline V lookup: CDR1 ENHRY, CDR2 SYGVKD. V lost 11 bases and J 2 bases, leaving 13 bases between the germline ends. This CDR3 is built from 13 residues. The CDR3 loop is CAADGGPGNTIYF. In DNA, the CDR3 is TGTGCCGCCGATGGGGGGCCTGGAAACACCATATATTTT.

This chain uses TRBV2 with TRBJ1-1, with TRBD1 matching over 10 bases. In germline, CDR1 is SNHLY, CDR2 FYNNEI. The V and J ends lost 2 bases and 11 bases, in that order; junction bases with no gene match: 5. The CDR3 consists of 13 residues. CDR3 amino acids: CASSEIGQGVAFF. The CDR3 DNA reads as TGTGCCAGCAGTGAAATCGGACAGGGGGTGGCTTTCTTT.

This clonotype occurred many times. CDR3 region: CASSPAPDGEQFF. DNA of the CDR3: TGTGCCAGCTCACCAGCCCCCGATGGTGAGCAGTTCTTC. J is TRBJ2-1 and V is TRBV18; no clear D. Germline assignment: CDR1 KGHSH and CDR2 LQKENI. CDR3 length: 13 residues. The V end was cut by 2 bases, the J end by 9 bases, with 11 bases between.

This clonotype showed up just a few times. The chain employs TRBV6-5 and TRBJ2-7; 9 nucleotides agree with TRBD1. Per germline, CDR1 MNHEY and CDR2 SVGAGI. The CDR3 totals 15 residues. V shed 0 bases and J 6 bases; nucleotides not matched to a gene: 6. The DNA of the CDR3 is TGTGCCAGCAGTTACTCGAGGGACAGGGTCGTCGAGCAGTACTTC. Translating it yields CASSYSRDRVVEQYF.

This chain uses TRBV9 with TRBJ2-1; 8 positions agree with TRBD2. This CDR3 is built from 16 residues. The V and J ends lost 3 bases and 5 bases, in that order; junction bases with no gene match: 10. The germline CDR1 and CDR2 sequences are SGDLS and YYNGEE. The CDR3 DNA follows: TGTGCCAGCAGCGGGGTAGCGGGGAGGAGAAACAATGAGCAGTTCTTC. Its translation is CASSGVAGRRNNEQFF.

This clonotype was seen a handful of times. The chain recombines TRBV4-3 with TRBJ2-7; D perhaps matches TRBD2 (5 bases). Trimming took 4 bases from V and 2 from J, leaving 9 bases between them. The CDR3 length is 13 residues. CDR1 is LGHNA and CDR2 is YSLEER in the germline V gene. CDR3 nucleotide sequence: TGCGCCAGCAGCCGCGGGCTAGCCTACGAGCAGTACTTC. This gives the protein CASSRGLAYEQYF.

This clonotype appeared a few times. This chain links TRBV20-1 with TRBJ2-7; either TRBD1 or TRBD2 may supply D (6 bases each). This CDR3 has 12 amino acids. V lost 3 bases and J lost 3, with 9 bases in between. Germline loops: CDR1 DFQATT, CDR2 SNEGSKA (reference sequence). The CDR3 reads CSASEGGYEQYF. Written as DNA, the CDR3 is TGCAGTGCTAGTGAGGGGGGCTACGAGCAGTACTTC.

There are many counts of this clonotype. The J gene is TRBJ1-2, the V gene TRBV3-1; D is unclear. V dropped 0 bases and J dropped 4 bases, with 12 bases sitting between them. The CDR3 is 15 amino acids. CDR1 is LGHDT and CDR2 is YNNKEL in the germline V gene (reference sequence). CDR3 loop: CASSQDLGSPYGYTF. Here the CDR3 DNA reads TGTGCCAGCAGCCAAGATCTAGGCTCTCCCTATGGCTACACCTTC.

The chain joins TRBV7-3 to TRBJ2-2, with D possibly TRBD2 on 5 matching bases. V was shortened by 6 bases and J by 2 bases, with 10 bases between the two germline ends. This CDR3 is built from 14 residues. Germline V gene data show CDR1 as SGHTA and CDR2 as FQGTGA. CDR3 amino acids: CASRPDFNTGELFF. The CDR3 DNA is TGTGCCAGCAGACCGGACTTTAACACCGGGGAGCTGTTTTTT.

V is TRBV20-1 and J is TRBJ2-7; the D is unclear. Trimming removed 1 base from V and 4 bases from J, with 11 bases in between. Germline lookup yields CDR1 DFQATT and CDR2 SNEGSKA (reference sequence). This CDR3 spans 13 amino acids. The CDR3 here is CSARVGVDYEQYF. CDR3 nucleotides: TGCAGTGCTAGAGTGGGCGTAGATTACGAGCAGTACTTC.

This clonotype was seen at least ten times. The rearrangement links TRBV29-1 to TRBJ1-2; 7 positions agree with TRBD1. Germline trimming cut 2 bases from V and 0 bases from J; bases unmatched to any gene: 3. The CDR3 sequence is 14 residues long. CDR1 and CDR2 (germline): SQVTM, ANQGSEA. CDR3 in amino acids: CSVESGGANYGYTF. The CDR3 nucleotides are TGCAGCGTTGAATCAGGGGGGGCTAACTATGGCTACACCTTC.

The chain recombines TRBV20-1 with TRBJ2-4; 11 bases map to TRBD1. The CDR3 totals 16 residues. In germline, CDR1 is DFQATT, CDR2 SNEGSKA (reference sequence). The V and J ends lost 1 base and 9 bases, in that order; junction bases with no gene match: 11. The CDR3 sequence: CSARAGLGQGASIQYF. In DNA, the CDR3 is TGCAGTGCTAGAGCCGGGCTAGGACAGGGGGCGTCCATTCAGTACTTC.

In its sample, this clonotype was seen a few times. The rearrangement links TRBV6-1 to TRBJ1-1; D gene uncertain. The germline CDR1 and CDR2 sequences are MNHNS and SASEGT. The CDR3 spans 12 residues. V lost 2 bases, J lost 7 bases, and 8 bases lay in between. DNA for the CDR3: TGTGCCAGCAGTGAACTCTGGGGTGAAGCTTTCTTT. This gives the protein CASSELWGEAFF.

This clonotype was recorded a few times. This sequence joins TRBV28 and TRBJ1-2, with 7 nucleotides matching TRBD1. Germline V gene data show CDR1 as MDHEN and CDR2 as SYDVKM. The length of the CDR3 is 15 residues. The junction had 8 bases not matched to a gene; V was cut back by 7 bases and J by 0 bases. CDR3 in amino acids: CASTGTVDANYGYTF. CDR3 DNA: TGTGCCAGCACGGGGACAGTCGACGCTAACTATGGCTACACCTTC.

This clonotype was observed a few times. The chain joins TRBV5-1 to TRBJ2-1; 8 nucleotides align to TRBD1. Germline trimming cut 4 bases from V and 7 bases from J; bases unmatched to any gene: 7. Germline CDR1 is SGHRS and CDR2 is YFSETQ. The length of the CDR3 is 14 residues. DNA of the CDR3: TGCGCCAGCAGCGACAGGGGTCAGGGGAATGAGCAGTTCTTC. Its protein product is CASSDRGQGNEQFF.